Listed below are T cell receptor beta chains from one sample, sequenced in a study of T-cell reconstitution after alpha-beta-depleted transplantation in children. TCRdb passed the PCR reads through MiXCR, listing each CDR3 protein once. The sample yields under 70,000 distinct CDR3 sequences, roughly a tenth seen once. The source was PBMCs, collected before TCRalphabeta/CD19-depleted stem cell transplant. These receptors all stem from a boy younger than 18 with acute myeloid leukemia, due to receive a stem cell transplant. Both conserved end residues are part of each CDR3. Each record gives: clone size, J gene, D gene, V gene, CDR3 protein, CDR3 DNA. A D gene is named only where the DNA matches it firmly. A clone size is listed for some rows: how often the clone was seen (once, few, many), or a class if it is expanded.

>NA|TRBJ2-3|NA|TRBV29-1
CSVESRGGTDTQYF
TGCAGCGTTGAAAGTAGGGGGGGCACAGATACGCAGTATTTT
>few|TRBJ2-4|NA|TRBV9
CASSRRGGENIQYF
TGTGCCAGCAGCCGAAGGGGCGGCGAAAACATTCAGTACTTC
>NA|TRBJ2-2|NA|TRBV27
CASRHSGELFF
TGTGCCAGCCGACACTCCGGGGAGCTGTTTTTT
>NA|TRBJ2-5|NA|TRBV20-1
CSARATSETQYF
TGCAGTGCTAGGGCCACGTCGGAGACCCAGTACTTC
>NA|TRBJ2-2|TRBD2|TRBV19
CASSVAGYTGELFF
TGTGCCAGTAGTGTAGCGGGGTACACCGGGGAGCTGTTTTTT
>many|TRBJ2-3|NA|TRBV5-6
CASSPVLDSTDTQYF
TGTGCCAGCAGCCCGGTACTAGATAGCACAGATACGCAGTATTTT
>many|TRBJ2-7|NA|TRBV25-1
CASSHPDSRYEQYF
TGTGCCAGCAGCCACCCGGACAGCCGCTACGAGCAGTACTTC
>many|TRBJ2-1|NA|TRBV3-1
CASSPRAIWGTLSLSGGNEQFF
TGTGCCAGCAGCCCCAGGGCTATCTGGGGAACATTATCATTATCCGGCGGCAATGAGCAGTTCTTC
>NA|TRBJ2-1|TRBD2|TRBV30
CAWSNILAGAYNEQFF
TGTGCCTGGAGTAATATACTAGCGGGAGCCTACAATGAGCAGTTCTTC
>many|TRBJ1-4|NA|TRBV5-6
CASSSNTGVGGVEKLFF
TGTGCCAGCAGCTCGAACACCGGAGTGGGAGGTGTTGAAAAACTGTTTTTT
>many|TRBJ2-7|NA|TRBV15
CATSRINWDGEQYF
TGTGCCACCAGCAGAATTAACTGGGACGGGGAGCAGTACTTC
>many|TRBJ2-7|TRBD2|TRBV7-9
CASSYLAEKYF
TGTGCCAGCAGCTATCTAGCGGAAAAGTACTTC
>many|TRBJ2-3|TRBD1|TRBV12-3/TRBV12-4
CASSKGQAHTDTQYF
TGTGCCAGCAGTAAGGGACAGGCTCACACAGATACGCAGTATTTT
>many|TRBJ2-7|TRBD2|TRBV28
CASSSYSSGPYEQYF
TGTGCCAGCAGTTCCTATTCTAGCGGGCCGTACGAGCAGTACTTC
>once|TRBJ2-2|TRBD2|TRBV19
CASSIIRLAGAGAGELFF
TGTGCCAGTAGTATTATTCGGCTAGCGGGAGCCGGAGCCGGGGAGCTGTTTTTT
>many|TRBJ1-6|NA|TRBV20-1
CSARTGYNSPLHF
TGCAGTGCTAGGACAGGCTATAATTCACCCCTCCACTTT
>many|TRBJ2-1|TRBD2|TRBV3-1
CASSQVIGPGGGEQFF
TGTGCCAGCAGCCAAGTCATCGGGCCGGGGGGAGGGGAGCAGTTCTTC
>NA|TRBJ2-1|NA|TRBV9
CASSDLTYNEQFF
TGTGCCAGCAGCGATTTAACCTACAATGAGCAGTTCTTC
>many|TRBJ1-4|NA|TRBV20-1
CSARSTNEKLFF
TGCAGTGCTAGATCAACTAATGAAAAACTGTTTTTT
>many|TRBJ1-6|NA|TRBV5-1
CASSSDRNSPLHF
TGCGCCAGCAGCTCAGACAGGAATTCACCCCTCCACTTT
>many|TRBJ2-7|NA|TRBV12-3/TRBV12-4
CASSLSGGVTYEQYF
TGTGCCAGCAGTCTCTCAGGAGGGGTCACCTACGAGCAGTACTTC
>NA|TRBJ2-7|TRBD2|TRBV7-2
CASRSGLDPYEQYF
TGTGCCAGCAGGTCCGGACTAGATCCCTACGAGCAGTACTTC
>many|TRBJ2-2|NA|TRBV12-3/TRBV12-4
CASTPRERGGTGELFF
TGTGCCAGCACCCCGAGGGAGAGAGGGGGGACCGGGGAGCTGTTTTTT
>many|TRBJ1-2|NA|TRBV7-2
CASSRQDNYGYTF
TGTGCCAGCAGCCGACAGGATAACTATGGCTACACCTTC
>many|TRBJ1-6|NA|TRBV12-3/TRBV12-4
CASSLAQGNSPLHF
TGTGCCAGCAGTTTAGCCCAGGGTAATTCACCCCTCCACTTT
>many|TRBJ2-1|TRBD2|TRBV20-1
CSARRRAGGSYNEQFF
TGCAGTGCTAGGAGGCGAGCGGGAGGCTCCTACAATGAGCAGTTCTTC
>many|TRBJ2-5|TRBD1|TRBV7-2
CASSLAKGAAETQYF
TGTGCCAGCAGCTTAGCAAAGGGGGCGGCGGAGACCCAGTACTTC
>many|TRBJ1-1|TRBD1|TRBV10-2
CASRRQGNTEAFF
TGCGCCAGCAGGCGACAGGGGAACACTGAAGCTTTCTTT
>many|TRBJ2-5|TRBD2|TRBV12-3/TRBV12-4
CASSPLAGGIQETQYF
TGTGCCAGCAGTCCCCTAGCGGGAGGGATCCAAGAGACCCAGTACTTC
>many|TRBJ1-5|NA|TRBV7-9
CASSFLGSNQPQHF
TGTGCCAGCAGCTTCCTCGGTAGCAATCAGCCCCAGCATTTT
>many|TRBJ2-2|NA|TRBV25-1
CASSPWAIANTGELFF
TGTGCCAGCAGCCCCTGGGCGATCGCGAACACCGGGGAGCTGTTTTTT
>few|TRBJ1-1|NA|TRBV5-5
CASSFPGGTFF
TGTGCCAGCAGCTTCCCCGGGGGAACTTTCTTT
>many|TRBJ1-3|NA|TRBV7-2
CASSSRRTVGNTIYF
TGTGCCAGCAGCTCCCGGAGGACAGTAGGAAACACCATATATTTT
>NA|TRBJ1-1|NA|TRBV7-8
CASSLVGPRLNTEAFF
TGTGCCAGCAGCTTAGTTGGTCCGAGACTGAACACTGAAGCTTTCTTT
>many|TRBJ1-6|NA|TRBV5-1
CASSWKPGVNSYNSPLHF
TGCGCCAGCAGCTGGAAACCGGGCGTTAACTCCTATAATTCACCCCTCCACTTT